A single T cell receptor beta chain is shown here with its context. These data belong to a study of blood T cell repertoires in COVID-19. Background on the study: PBMCs, B-cell-depleted T cells, or T cells were the source of the cDNA or gDNA that made up the material.

As processed by the authors: Nucleated cell number was recorded as an estimate derived from reference gene primer amplification. Here immunoSEQ multiplex PCR was the method, and the copy in TCRdb shows in-frame clones only, minus some. That table furnishes V, J and clone size, whereas the DNA furnished D and trimming. This sample yields 210,000 or so clones, of which about 90% are seen a single time; 2% to 2.5% belongs to the top ten. The CDR3 runs 18 residues. Germline CDR1 is SGDLS and CDR2 is YYNGEE. Trimming at V came to 0 bases and at J to 2 bases, leaving 4 bases not matched to a gene. This receptor was taken from a woman aged 45-65 years with acute or convalescent COVID-19. Sequenced: peripheral blood. This chain joins TRBV9 and TRBJ2-3; 15 bases map to TRBD2. CDR3 amino acids: CASSVGGTSGGFTDTQYF. The CDR3 coding sequence is TGTGCCAGCAGCGTAGGAGGGACTAGCGGGGGGTTCACAGATACGCAGTATTTT.